The rows below give T cell receptor beta chains drawn from one sample of a study of cytomegalovirus exposure and HLA in healthy donors. TCRdb's table, derived via immunoSEQ multiplex PCR, lists solely in-frame clones and lacks some. The table records around 200,000 clones, approximately 86% of them present only once. The specimen sequenced was PBMCs. Receptors originate from a young woman in good health and CMV-seronegative. Each CDR3 is given with its conserved first and last residue. The D gene is left open where the match is weak. A row's size may be missing; if present it is once, few, many or a size class.

j_gene | d_gene | v_gene | abundance | CDR3nt | CDR3aa
TRBJ1-6 | - | TRBV6-5 | - | TGTGCCAGCAGTCAGTCCCGGGTTGGGAATTCACCCCTCCACTTT | CASSQSRVGNSPLHF
TRBJ2-1 | TRBD2 | TRBV19 | - | TGTGCCAGTAGCCTAAGGTATGGTCTAGCGGGGGGTGCCTACAATGAGCAGTTCTTC | CASSLRYGLAGGAYNEQFF
TRBJ2-5 | TRBD2 | TRBV6-5 | - | TGTGCCAGCAGGAGATTAGCGGGAGGGAGCGAGACCCAGTACTTC | CASRRLAGGSETQYF
TRBJ1-2 | - | TRBV2 | - | TGTGCCAGCAGTGGACCTCTGGAGAGGCGCTACACCTTC | CASSGPLERRYTF
TRBJ2-3 | TRBD1 | TRBV11-2 | - | TGTGCCAGCAGCCAAGGACAGGGCAGGAAAGATACGCAGTATTTT | CASSQGQGRKDTQYF
TRBJ2-1 | TRBD2 | TRBV4-2 | - | TGTGCCAGCAGCCACGCTAGCGGGGGGGCGGATGAGCAGTTCTTC | CASSHASGGADEQFF
TRBJ2-1 | TRBD2 | TRBV11-3 | - | TGTGCCAGCAGCCCAGGGACTAGCGGACCCAATGAGCAGTTCTTC | CASSPGTSGPNEQFF
TRBJ2-3 | - | TRBV6-4 | - | TGTGCCAGCAGTGACAAAGCATGGACAGATACGCAGTATTTT | CASSDKAWTDTQYF
TRBJ2-7 | - | TRBV6-1 | - | TGTGCCAGCAGTGAAACAGTCTACGAGCAGTACTTC | CASSETVYEQYF
TRBJ2-3 | TRBD2 | TRBV2 | - | TGTGCCAGCAGTTTACTAGCGGGAGCTGCTGATACGCAGTATTTT | CASSLLAGAADTQYF
TRBJ2-5 | - | TRBV5-1 | - | TGCGCCAGTCACAGAGACCAAGAGACCCAGTACTTC | CASHRDQETQYF
TRBJ2-7 | TRBD1 | TRBV2 | - | TGTGCCAGCAGTGGGGAAGGGACAGGCCAGGTGGAGCAGTACTTC | CASSGEGTGQVEQYF
TRBJ2-7 | TRBD1 | TRBV5-1 | once | TGCGCCAGCAGCTTGGGTCCACAGGGGGCGCGCTACGAGCAGTACTTC | CASSLGPQGARYEQYF
TRBJ2-5 | TRBD2 | TRBV5-1 | - | TGCGCCAGCAGCTTGGTGGTAGCGGGAGGAGAGACCCAGTACTTC | CASSLVVAGGETQYF
TRBJ2-1 | TRBD2 | TRBV19 | - | TGTGCCAGTAGTATCTCTAGCGGGGCACTGTATGAGCAGTTCTTC | CASSISSGALYEQFF
TRBJ1-2 | - | TRBV4-1 | - | TGCGCCAGCAGCCAAGGAGGGCGCGACTATGGCTACACCTTC | CASSQGGRDYGYTF
TRBJ2-2 | - | TRBV19 | - | TGTGCCAGTAGTCTGGGGGTGGAGGGTACCGGGGAGCTGTTTTTT | CASSLGVEGTGELFF
TRBJ2-2 | - | TRBV2 | - | TGTGCCAGCAATCGGCAGGGCGGAATCGGGGAGCTGTTTTTT | CASNRQGGIGELFF
TRBJ2-5 | TRBD2 | TRBV5-6 | - | TGTGCCAGCAGCTTGTGGGAGGGGTTAATCGAGACCCAGTACTTC | CASSLWEGLIETQYF
TRBJ2-3 | TRBD2 | TRBV27 | few | TGTGCCAGCAGTTTAGTCCCAGCGGGGGGCTTCACAGATACGCAGTATTTT | CASSLVPAGGFTDTQYF
TRBJ2-7 | TRBD1 | TRBV16 | - | TGTGCCAGCAGCCCAGGACAGGGTTTTTCCTACGAGCAGTACTTC | CASSPGQGFSYEQYF
TRBJ2-7 | - | TRBV7-9 | - | TGTGCCAGCAGCTTAGCAGGACTGCAAAGCCACGAGCAGTACTTC | CASSLAGLQSHEQYF
TRBJ2-2 | - | TRBV28 | once | TGTGCCAGCAGTTTAATGGTCCGTCGCGACGGGAAGCCCGGGGAGCTGTTTTTT | CASSLMVRRDGKPGELFF
TRBJ2-2 | TRBD2 | TRBV7-3 | - | TGTGCCAGCAGCTGGCAGCGGGGGGAAGACACCGGGGAGCTGTTTTTT | CASSWQRGEDTGELFF
TRBJ1-6 | TRBD1 | TRBV27 | - | TGTGCCAGCAGTCTACAGGGGTCTATGGGTTCACCCCTCCACTTT | CASSLQGSMGSPLHF
TRBJ2-2 | - | TRBV28 | once | TGTGCCAGCGGGGCCTCCTGGCACGGGGAGCTGTTTTTT | CASGASWHGELFF
TRBJ2-1 | TRBD1 | TRBV19 | - | TGTGCCAGTACCACACTAGTGGGACAGGGGAATGAGCAGTTCTTC | CASTTLVGQGNEQFF
TRBJ1-2 | TRBD1 | TRBV5-1 | - | TGCGCCAGCAGCCGACGAGGGGGCGAGGACTATGGCTACACCTTC | CASSRRGGEDYGYTF
TRBJ2-2 | - | TRBV28 | - | TGTGCCAGCAGTTTACTAGTTGGTATCGGGGAGCTGTTTTTT | CASSLLVGIGELFF
TRBJ2-3 | - | TRBV5-1 | - | TGCGCCAGCAGCTTGGGCCCCCGGGATACGCAGTATTTT | CASSLGPRDTQYF
TRBJ2-7 | TRBD1 | TRBV10-3 | - | TGTGCCATCAGTGAGCCCCCGACAGGGGGCGAGCAGTACTTC | CAISEPPTGGEQYF
TRBJ1-1 | - | TRBV5-4 | - | TGTGCCAGCAGCTTGAATCTGGGGGCGAACACTGAAGCTTTCTTT | CASSLNLGANTEAFF
TRBJ2-7 | TRBD1 | TRBV4-2 | - | TGTGCCAGCAGCCAAGATGAGGGACAGGGGGGGTACGAGCAGTACTTC | CASSQDEGQGGYEQYF
TRBJ2-2 | - | TRBV27 | - | TGTGCCAGCAGTTTTTTCGGGGGTACCGGGGAGCTGTTTTTT | CASSFFGGTGELFF
TRBJ1-5 | - | TRBV28 | - | TGTGCCAGCAGTTTTCGGGGAGATCAGCCCCAGCATTTT | CASSFRGDQPQHF
TRBJ2-2 | TRBD2 | TRBV11-2 | - | TGTGCCAGCAGCATTACCGGGACTAGCGGGGGGGCCCCCGGGGAGCTGTTTTTT | CASSITGTSGGAPGELFF
TRBJ2-7 | - | TRBV28 | - | TGTGCCAGCAGTTTAACTCACCCTGCCTACGAGCAGTACTTC | CASSLTHPAYEQYF
TRBJ2-7 | - | TRBV7-7 | - | TGTGCTAGCAGCTTAGCAGATCGGGGTTGGAAGACCTACGAGCAGTACTTC | CASSLADRGWKTYEQYF
TRBJ1-2 | - | TRBV7-9 | once | TGTGCCAGCAGCTTAGACGGGACAGGCTACACCTTC | CASSLDGTGYTF
TRBJ2-7 | - | TRBV11-2 | few | TGTGCCAGCAGCTTAGACCTCTACGAGCAGTACTTC | CASSLDLYEQYF
TRBJ1-2 | - | TRBV7-8 | - | TGTGCCAGCAGCACGAGGACAGCCGACTATGGCTACACCTTC | CASSTRTADYGYTF
TRBJ1-1 | TRBD1 | TRBV5-4 | few | TGTGCCAGCAGCTTGGGGGCAGGGGGTATGGACACTGAAGCTTTCTTT | CASSLGAGGMDTEAFF
TRBJ2-2 | TRBD1 | TRBV29-1 | - | TGCAGCGTTCGCCCATTTGTCGGACAGGCGGATGGGGAGCTGTTTTTT | CSVRPFVGQADGELFF
TRBJ2-7 | TRBD1 | TRBV28 | - | TGTGCCAGCAGCGATGGACAGGGGATCGTCTACGAGCAGTACTTC | CASSDGQGIVYEQYF
TRBJ2-3 | TRBD2 | TRBV7-8 | - | TGTGCCAGCGGGGTACTAGCGGAGCCCACAGATACGCAGTATTTT | CASGVLAEPTDTQYF
TRBJ1-1 | TRBD1 | TRBV19 | - | TGTGCCAGTAGGGGGCCGACAGGGGAGAACACTGAAGCTTTCTTT | CASRGPTGENTEAFF
TRBJ2-5 | - | TRBV7-9 | few | TGTGCCAGCAGTCCCGAGCTGACCCAGTACTTC | CASSPELTQYF
TRBJ2-3 | TRBD2 | TRBV29-1 | - | TGCAGCCACCGACTAGCGGGGGGCGATACGCAGTATTTT | CSHRLAGGDTQYF
TRBJ2-1 | TRBD2 | TRBV10-3 | - | TGTGCCATCAGTGAGTCGATAGCGGGGGGGAACAATGAGCAGTTCTTC | CAISESIAGGNNEQFF
TRBJ2-1 | TRBD2 | TRBV14 | - | TGTGCCAGCCACCAGCGGGAGGTCCTGTACAATGAGCAGTTCTTC | CASHQREVLYNEQFF
TRBJ2-7 | TRBD1 | TRBV29-1 | - | TGCAGCGTTGGGGGACAGGGTGCGTACGAGCAGTACTTC | CSVGGQGAYEQYF
TRBJ2-2 | - | TRBV5-1 | - | TGCGCCAGCAGGTCACAGACGAACACCGGGGAGCTGTTTTTT | CASRSQTNTGELFF
TRBJ2-7 | TRBD1 | TRBV19 | once | TGTGCCAGTAGTCGGGCCGGGACAGGGGCCGAGCAGTACTTC | CASSRAGTGAEQYF
TRBJ2-3 | - | TRBV7-6 | - | TGTGCCAGCAGCTCGAGCCTAGATACGCAGTATTTT | CASSSSLDTQYF
TRBJ2-7 | - | TRBV11-1 | - | TGTGCCAGCAGCCAGGCGGAGGCCTACGAGCAGTACTTC | CASSQAEAYEQYF